The sequence of this T cell receptor (beta chain) was determined in a study of blood T cell repertoires in COVID-19. Across the whole study: The analysed material was cDNA or gDNA that came from T cells, B-cell-depleted T cells, or PBMCs.

Data came from immunoSEQ multiplex PCR; TCRdb stores just in-frame clones and leaves some out. The top ten clones hold about 14% of a sample with under 40,000 clones, approximately 88% of them seen once. Sequencing was performed on peripheral blood. This clonotype was obtained from a man over 45 with active or convalescent COVID-19.

The CDR3 loop reads CASSDYLRANYGYTF. The CDR3 DNA sequence: TGTGCCAGCAGTGATTACCTCAGGGCTAACTATGGCTACACCTTC. V gene TRBV6-1 combines with J gene TRBJ1-2, with TRBD1 as a possible D gene (5 bases). Germline V lookup: CDR1 MNHNS, CDR2 SASEGT. V shed 3 bases and J shed 0 bases, with 11 bases lying between them. CDR3 size: 15 residues.